The 12 T cell receptor beta chains listed next were all sequenced from one sample in a study of cytomegalovirus exposure and HLA in healthy donors. PCR employed 60 Vbeta and 13 Jbeta primers. Method: immunoSEQ multiplex PCR; TCRdb's copy keeps in-frame clones and lacks some. This repertoire shows around 190,000 clones, roughly 86% found once; its top ten account for around 1.5%. The sample taken for sequencing was PBMCs. The receptor source for this set is a woman between 18 and 29 years old in good health and CMV-seronegative.

V is TRBV2 and J is TRBJ1-5, with 9 bases fitting TRBD1. The CDR3 contains 18 residues. Germline values: CDR1 SNHLY, CDR2 FYNNEI. The V and J ends lost 7 bases and 3 bases, in that order; junction bases with no gene match: 16. As DNA, the CDR3 is TGTGCCAGCAAGCCGGGACAGGGCTGGCGGTATGACAATCAGCCCCAGCATTTT. The encoded protein is CASKPGQGWRYDNQPQHF.

V usage is TRBV5-1 and J usage is TRBJ2-3; 10 bases fit TRBD2. CDR3 length equals 16 residues. V lost 4 bases to trimming and J lost 3 bases; unmatched junction nucleotides: 8. Germline lookup yields CDR1 SGHRS and CDR2 YFSETQ. CDR3 amino acids: CASSLRAGGPTDTQYF. CDR3 coding DNA: TGCGCCAGCAGCCTAAGAGCGGGAGGGCCGACAGATACGCAGTATTTT. The variable domain in full, with the rest retrieved from reference TRBV5-1 and TRBJ2-3, is KAGVTQTPRYLIKTRGQQVTLSCSPISGHRSVSWYQQTPGQGLQFLFEYFSETQRNKGNFPGRFSGRQFSNSRSEMNVSTLELGDSALYLCASSLRAGGPTDTQYFGPGTRLTVL.

The V and J genes are TRBV11-3 and TRBJ1-5; the D gene is possibly TRBD1 (5 bases). With 5 bases removed from V and 1 base from J, the gap between germline ends came to 12 bases. Looked up from germline, CDR1 is SGHNT and CDR2 is YENEEA. There are 15 residues in the CDR3. The CDR3 coding sequence is TGTGCCAGCAGCGCGGGACCGTTCAGCAATCAGCCCCAGCATTTT. Translated, it gives CASSAGPFSNQPQHF.

V and J are TRBV18 and TRBJ1-2; TRBD1 aligns across 7 bases. The CDR3 sequence is 12 residues long. The V and J ends lost 5 bases and 8 bases, in that order; junction bases with no gene match: 5. CDR1 and CDR2 (germline): KGHSH, LQKENI. This CDR3 reads CASSAGTAGYTF. The CDR3 DNA sequence: TGTGCCAGCTCAGCGGGGACAGCCGGCTACACCTTC.

V usage is TRBV4-3 and J usage is TRBJ1-2, with D hard to call. V lost 2 bases and J lost 6, with 10 bases in between. CDR3 size: 13 residues. The germline CDR1 and CDR2 sequences are LGHNA and YSLEER. DNA for the CDR3: TGCGCCAGCAGCCAACTTAGCGGGGATGGCTACACCTTC. Encoded protein: CASSQLSGDGYTF.

The chain carries TRBV28 and TRBJ2-2; 8 nucleotides line up with TRBD1. Germline V gives CDR1 MDHEN, CDR2 SYDVKM. V was clipped by 3 bases and J by 5 bases; unmatched bases: 8. The CDR3 is made up of 16 amino acids. In DNA, the CDR3 is TGTGCCAGCAGTTTGGTTGGGACAGGCGGAACCGGGGAGCTGTTTTTT. Encoded protein: CASSLVGTGGTGELFF.

V and J are TRBV19 and TRBJ1-3; D possibly corresponds to TRBD1 (6 bases). CDR1 is LNHDA and CDR2 is SQIVND in the germline V gene (reference sequence). V shed 4 bases and J shed 2 bases, with 15 bases lying between them. This CDR3 comprises 16 residues. This chain's CDR3 is CASSTLQGLPGNTIYF. The CDR3 DNA reads as TGTGCCAGTAGTACCCTACAGGGCCTCCCTGGAAACACCATATATTTT.

This clone occurred once. The V gene is TRBV18, the J gene TRBJ1-1, with 7 bases matching TRBD1. The CDR3 spans 14 residues. V shed 4 bases and J 7 bases; nucleotides not matched to a gene: 9. The V gene's germline CDR1 is KGHSH and CDR2 LQKENI. CDR3 sequence (DNA): TGTGCCAGCTCACAACCTAAGGGGGCTGGTGAAGCTTTCTTT. The encoded protein is CASSQPKGAGEAFF.

The chain couples TRBV15 to TRBJ2-2, with 11 bases matching TRBD2. Germline CDR1 is LNHNV and CDR2 is YYDKDF (reference sequence). The CDR3 contains 21 residues. V was clipped by 0 bases and J by 7 bases; unmatched bases: 19. CDR3 sequence reads: CATSRDRLAPSGGPWGGELFF. DNA of the CDR3: TGTGCCACCAGCAGAGATCGACTGGCCCCTAGCGGGGGGCCCTGGGGCGGGGAGCTGTTTTTT. Full variable domain (missing parts from reference TRBV15 and TRBJ2-2): DAMVIQNPRYQVTQFGKPVTLSCSQTLNHNVMYWYQQKSSQAPKLLFHYYDKDFNNEADTPDNFQSRRPNTSFCFLDIRSPGLGDTAMYLCATSRDRLAPSGGPWGGELFFGEGSRLTVL.

This clone was counted a few times. This chain uses TRBV7-8 with TRBJ2-2; 9 bases agree with TRBD2. Unmatched junction bases numbered 11, after V lost 4 bases and J lost 5 bases. This CDR3 is 17 amino acids long. Germline V gene lookup returns CDR1 SGHVS and CDR2 FQNEAQ. CDR3 sequence (DNA): TGTGCCAGCAGCTCGTCTGTAGCGGGAGACGTGACCGGGGAGCTGTTTTTT. Amino acid sequence: CASSSSVAGDVTGELFF.

This clone was picked up one time. V is TRBV18 and J is TRBJ2-1, with 8 positions matching TRBD2. The germline V gene has CDR1 KGHSH and CDR2 LQKENI. The CDR3 contains 15 residues. Trimming removed 0 bases from V and 9 bases from J; junction bases left unmatched: 7. As DNA, the CDR3 is TGTGCCAGCTCACCACCGGGGGGCGGGAGGATTGAGCAGTTCTTC. This gives the protein CASSPPGGGRIEQFF.

The chain links TRBV5-1 to TRBJ1-2, with 9 bases identical to TRBD1. This CDR3 has 14 amino acids. V lost 1 base to trimming and J lost 8 bases; unmatched junction nucleotides: 6. Germline assignment: CDR1 SGHRS and CDR2 YFSETQ. CDR3 in DNA: TGCGCCAGCAGCTTGCCCGGGACAGGGTTAGGCTACACCTTC. Translating gives CASSLPGTGLGYTF.